A selection of T cell receptor beta chains follows, all from one sample in a study of graft-versus-host responses after intestinal transplantation. Sequencing used immunoSEQ multiplex PCR; TCRdb keeps in-frame clones, though not all of them. The table has 40,000 to 60,000 clones, approximately 84% seen once; the top ten hold 0.35% to 0.55%. These receptors lack a known antigen. The specimen was unstimulated CD4+ T cells sorted from spleen or lymph node cells, collected before transplant. The receptors come from a human donor who was the organ donor for an intestinal transplant. Each CDR3 is given with its conserved first and last residue. Each record gives: CDR3 protein, CDR3 DNA, D gene, clone size, V gene, J gene. D genes are given only for firm matches. Clone size is not always given. Where it is, it says once, few, many or a class for expanded clones.

CDR3: CASSQELTVSYNEQFF; DNA: TGCGCCAGCAGCCAAGAGTTGACGGTGAGTTACAATGAGCAGTTCTTC; D: NA; size: NA; V: TRBV4-3; J: TRBJ2-1
CDR3: CASSSAGRAGANVLTF; DNA: TGTGCCAGCAGCTCAGCAGGCCGGGCTGGGGCCAACGTCCTGACTTTC; D: NA; size: NA; V: TRBV7-9; J: TRBJ2-6
CDR3: CASSSTTMTGASGQYF; DNA: TGTGCCAGCAGCTCAACCACCATGACAGGGGCATCGGGGCAGTACTTC; D: TRBD1; size: NA; V: TRBV7-2; J: TRBJ2-7
CDR3: CASSPGTPTSNYGYTF; DNA: TGTGCCAGCTCACCAGGGACCCCCACTTCTAACTATGGCTACACCTTC; D: NA; size: once; V: TRBV18; J: TRBJ1-2
CDR3: CASSDGTGATGELFF; DNA: TGTGCCAGCAGCGACGGGACAGGGGCAACCGGGGAGCTGTTTTTT; D: TRBD1; size: once; V: TRBV9; J: TRBJ2-2
CDR3: CAWSLTGREQYF; DNA: TGTGCCTGGAGTTTGACAGGGCGGGAGCAGTACTTC; D: TRBD1; size: NA; V: TRBV30; J: TRBJ2-7
CDR3: CASSLGGTNQPQHF; DNA: TGTGCCAGCAGCTTGGGCGGGACCAATCAGCCCCAGCATTTT; D: NA; size: NA; V: TRBV5-6; J: TRBJ1-5
CDR3: CASSSVGTVNYGYTF; DNA: TGTGCCAGTAGTTCTGTCGGGACAGTTAACTATGGCTACACCTTC; D: TRBD1; size: NA; V: TRBV19; J: TRBJ1-2
CDR3: CASGLVGRADTQYF; DNA: TGTGCTAGTGGTTTGGTGGGCAGGGCAGATACGCAGTATTTT; D: NA; size: NA; V: TRBV12-5; J: TRBJ2-3
CDR3: CASGYTDTQYF; DNA: TGTGCTAGTGGTTACACAGATACGCAGTATTTT; D: NA; size: NA; V: TRBV12-5; J: TRBJ2-3
CDR3: CASSLDNNSPLHF; DNA: TGTGCCAGCTCCCTGGACAATAATTCACCCCTCCACTTT; D: NA; size: NA; V: TRBV6-6; J: TRBJ1-6
CDR3: CASSSAGTHYEQYF; DNA: TGTGCCAGCAGCTCAGCCGGGACACATTACGAGCAGTACTTC; D: NA; size: once; V: TRBV5-6; J: TRBJ2-7
CDR3: CASSLLAGETQYF; DNA: TGTGCCAGCAGCTTACTAGCGGGGGAGACCCAGTACTTC; D: TRBD2; size: NA; V: TRBV5-4; J: TRBJ2-5
CDR3: CASSLGQGVSPLHF; DNA: TGTGCCAGCAGCTTAGGGCAGGGGGTTTCACCCCTCCACTTT; D: TRBD1; size: once; V: TRBV7-2; J: TRBJ1-6
CDR3: CASSFGTGVNEQFF; DNA: TGTGCCAGCAGCTTTGGGACAGGGGTCAATGAGCAGTTCTTC; D: TRBD1; size: NA; V: TRBV11-2; J: TRBJ2-1
CDR3: CASSPDSSYEQYF; DNA: TGTGCCAGCTCACCCGACAGTTCCTACGAGCAGTACTTC; D: NA; size: NA; V: TRBV18; J: TRBJ2-7
CDR3: CASSLQGTKYF; DNA: TGCGCCAGCAGCTTACAGGGTACCAAGTATTTT; D: NA; size: NA; V: TRBV4-1; J: TRBJ2-3
CDR3: CASSLDALAGHLNGAKNIQYF; DNA: TGCGCCAGCAGCCTAGATGCCCTAGCGGGACACCTGAACGGAGCCAAAAACATTCAGTACTTC; D: TRBD2; size: NA; V: TRBV5-1; J: TRBJ2-4
CDR3: CASSYLGGNGYTF; DNA: TGTGCCAGCAGCTATCTAGGGGGGAATGGCTACACCTTC; D: NA; size: NA; V: TRBV5-4; J: TRBJ1-2
CDR3: CASSYLPDMGGASFF; DNA: TGTGCCAGCAGTTACCTTCCCGACATGGGGGGCGCGTCTTTCTTT; D: NA; size: NA; V: TRBV6-5; J: TRBJ1-1
CDR3: CASSVEWAEFYTF; DNA: TGTGCCAGCAGTGTGGAGTGGGCGGAGTTCTACACCTTC; D: NA; size: NA; V: TRBV6-4; J: TRBJ1-2
CDR3: CASSKPATGLQETQYF; DNA: TGTGCCAGCAGCAAACCAGCGACAGGGTTACAAGAGACCCAGTACTTC; D: NA; size: NA; V: TRBV21-1; J: TRBJ2-5
CDR3: CASSPETRRLFF; DNA: TGTGCCAGTAGTCCGGAGACAAGGCGACTGTTTTTT; D: NA; size: NA; V: TRBV19; J: TRBJ1-4
CDR3: CASSPQGPGELFF; DNA: TGTGCCAGCAGTCCACAGGGGCCCGGGGAGCTGTTTTTT; D: TRBD1; size: NA; V: TRBV7-2; J: TRBJ2-2
CDR3: CASSLAAGATYEQYF; DNA: TGTGCCAGCAGCTTGGCAGCGGGGGCTACCTACGAGCAGTACTTC; D: TRBD2; size: NA; V: TRBV5-6; J: TRBJ2-7
CDR3: CAISEGRPTGTGELFF; DNA: TGTGCCATCAGTGAGGGCCGCCCGACGGGCACCGGGGAGCTGTTTTTT; D: NA; size: NA; V: TRBV10-3; J: TRBJ2-2
CDR3: CSVVGLAGSYEQYF; DNA: TGCAGCGTTGTGGGGCTAGCGGGATCCTACGAGCAGTACTTC; D: TRBD2; size: once; V: TRBV29-1; J: TRBJ2-7
CDR3: CAWSVLGTVYGYTF; DNA: TGTGCCTGGAGTGTACTTGGGACAGTCTATGGCTACACCTTC; D: TRBD1; size: once; V: TRBV30; J: TRBJ1-2
CDR3: CASSMAGGPGEQYF; DNA: TGTGCCAGCAGTATGGCGGGAGGGCCCGGGGAGCAGTACTTC; D: TRBD2; size: few; V: TRBV25-1; J: TRBJ2-7
CDR3: CASSSPTGPISSYNEQFF; DNA: TGTGCCAGCAGCTCACCGACAGGGCCTATATCCTCCTACAATGAGCAGTTCTTC; D: TRBD1; size: NA; V: TRBV5-6; J: TRBJ2-1
CDR3: CASSLTGSDEQYF; DNA: TGCGCCAGCAGTTTGACAGGGTCGGACGAGCAGTACTTC; D: TRBD1; size: few; V: TRBV10-1; J: TRBJ2-7
CDR3: CASSPKGQGAGEQYF; DNA: TGTGCCAGCTCACCAAAAGGACAGGGGGCTGGGGAGCAGTACTTC; D: TRBD1; size: once; V: TRBV18; J: TRBJ2-7
CDR3: CASSVSGGIYNEQFF; DNA: TGTGCCAGCAGCGTAAGCGGGGGCATATACAATGAGCAGTTCTTC; D: TRBD2; size: NA; V: TRBV9; J: TRBJ2-1
CDR3: CASSYRYEQYF; DNA: TGTGCCAGCAGTTACAGGTACGAGCAGTACTTC; D: NA; size: NA; V: TRBV6-5; J: TRBJ2-7
CDR3: CASSIGQLETQYF; DNA: TGTGCCAGTAGTATCGGACAGCTAGAGACCCAGTACTTC; D: NA; size: NA; V: TRBV19; J: TRBJ2-5
CDR3: CASSLQLAAANTGELFF; DNA: TGTGCCAGCAGCTTGCAACTAGCCGCCGCGAACACCGGGGAGCTGTTTTTT; D: NA; size: NA; V: TRBV5-4; J: TRBJ2-2
CDR3: CASRAGGKSWGYTF; DNA: TGTGCCAGCAGGGCAGGGGGCAAATCTTGGGGCTACACCTTC; D: TRBD1; size: NA; V: TRBV6-6; J: TRBJ1-2
CDR3: CASSLGTSNYGYTF; DNA: TGTGCCAGCAGCTTAGGGACTTCTAACTATGGCTACACCTTC; D: NA; size: NA; V: TRBV7-2; J: TRBJ1-2
CDR3: CASTLKRGGVGELFF; DNA: TGTGCCAGCACCTTGAAGCGGGGGGGCGTCGGGGAGCTGTTTTTT; D: TRBD2; size: NA; V: TRBV7-2; J: TRBJ2-2
CDR3: CASSYLAEQYF; DNA: TGTGCCAGCAGTTACCTAGCGGAGCAGTACTTC; D: NA; size: NA; V: TRBV6-9; J: TRBJ2-7
CDR3: CASSLARLAGKAGELFF; DNA: TGTGCCAGCAGCTTAGCCCGACTAGCGGGGAAGGCCGGGGAGCTGTTTTTT; D: TRBD2; size: NA; V: TRBV13; J: TRBJ2-2
CDR3: CASTGTRALWGGYTF; DNA: TGTGCCAGTACCGGGACCAGAGCTCTTTGGGGTGGCTACACCTTC; D: NA; size: NA; V: TRBV19; J: TRBJ1-2
CDR3: CASSPGTATDTQYF; DNA: TGCGCCAGCAGCCCAGGGACAGCCACAGATACGCAGTATTTT; D: TRBD1; size: NA; V: TRBV5-1; J: TRBJ2-3
CDR3: CASSEALRAGANVLTF; DNA: TGTGCCAGCAGTGAAGCGCTGAGGGCTGGGGCCAACGTCCTGACTTTC; D: NA; size: few; V: TRBV6-1; J: TRBJ2-6
CDR3: CAWSQGRLRGYTF; DNA: TGTGCCTGGAGCCAGGGCCGCCTTAGAGGCTACACCTTC; D: NA; size: NA; V: TRBV30; J: TRBJ1-2
CDR3: CASSLVGTASGNTIYF; DNA: TGCGCCAGCAGCTTGGTCGGGACAGCCTCTGGAAACACCATATATTTT; D: TRBD1; size: NA; V: TRBV5-1; J: TRBJ1-3
CDR3: CASSPNGQGAGANVLTF; DNA: TGTGCCAGCAGCCCTAATGGACAGGGGGCTGGGGCCAACGTCCTGACTTTC; D: TRBD1; size: NA; V: TRBV11-3; J: TRBJ2-6
CDR3: CASSQGLAAEAFF; DNA: TGTGCCAGCAGCCAAGGTTTGGCGGCTGAAGCTTTCTTT; D: NA; size: NA; V: TRBV14; J: TRBJ1-1
CDR3: CASSWGGSSYEQYF; DNA: TGTGCCAGCAGTTGGGGCGGGAGCTCCTACGAGCAGTACTTC; D: TRBD2; size: NA; V: TRBV14; J: TRBJ2-7
CDR3: CASSLERQGVETQYF; DNA: TGCGCCAGCAGCTTGGAGCGACAGGGGGTTGAGACCCAGTACTTC; D: TRBD1; size: NA; V: TRBV5-1; J: TRBJ2-5
CDR3: CASSSPGQGVNEQYF; DNA: TGTGCCAGCAGTTCTCCGGGACAGGGGGTCAACGAGCAGTACTTC; D: TRBD1; size: NA; V: TRBV6-6; J: TRBJ2-7
CDR3: CASSVTSGNTGELFF; DNA: TGCGCCAGCAGCGTGACTAGCGGCAACACCGGGGAGCTGTTTTTT; D: TRBD2; size: NA; V: TRBV5-1; J: TRBJ2-2
CDR3: CASSWGSAGYEQYF; DNA: TGCGCCAGCAGCTGGGGCTCAGCGGGGTACGAGCAGTACTTC; D: TRBD2; size: NA; V: TRBV5-1; J: TRBJ2-7